These T cell receptor beta chains were read from a single sample in a study of control samples from healthy donors and cancer patients. Some clones are missing from TCRdb's copy, which holds only in-frame ones; the method was immunoSEQ multiplex PCR. The data contain 170,000 or so clones, around 94% of them singletons. Sequenced sample: blood. These TCRs come from a woman aged 18-35 years in good health. Both conserved end residues are part of each CDR3. Where a row states a size, it is once, few, many or the class of an expanded clone; other rows omit it.

V gene	clone size	J gene	CDR3 protein
TRBV28	NA	TRBJ2-3	CASSFSLVRRGVVDTQYF
TRBV12-3/TRBV12-4	NA	TRBJ2-7	CASSHLGRDTKYF
TRBV11-3	few	TRBJ1-2	CASSLDVTGYGYTF
TRBV18	NA	TRBJ1-3	CASSPYQDSSGNTIYF
TRBV27	NA	TRBJ1-1	CASSFSGRNTEAFF
TRBV21-1	NA	TRBJ1-2	CASCRQGRPCFYTF
TRBV28	NA	TRBJ1-3	CASRPGPGDGNTIYF
TRBV2	NA	TRBJ1-5	CASSKAGEAGQPQHF
TRBV5-1	NA	TRBJ1-4	CASSLAGGWTSNEKLFF
TRBV4-2	NA	TRBJ1-1	CASSQDLGGQGAKNTEAFF
TRBV5-4	NA	TRBJ1-1	CASSLGGQGGTEAFF
TRBV10-3	NA	TRBJ1-1	CAISGQAGTEAFF
TRBV2	NA	TRBJ2-3	CASSDYGASSTDTQYF
TRBV11-2	NA	TRBJ1-1	CASSLLNREAFF
TRBV4-1	few	TRBJ1-6	CASSSGWRGSPLHF
TRBV7-2	NA	TRBJ2-5	CASSLGAVAGEGTYF
TRBV7-2	once	TRBJ2-7	CASSLVEVSYEQYF
TRBV10-3	NA	TRBJ2-3	CAISQTGLRDTQYF
TRBV7-9	few	TRBJ2-7	CASSPGLAVDYEQYF
TRBV11-3	once	TRBJ2-7	CASSLDLSGPSDF
TRBV28	NA	TRBJ2-4	CASSLKGASNIQYF
TRBV3-1/TRBV3-2	NA	TRBJ2-1	CASSTLGLREQFF
TRBV10-3	NA	TRBJ2-7	CAISKYRDPQGYEQYF
TRBV19	once	TRBJ1-5	CASTPLLWPGPQHF
TRBV11-3	NA	TRBJ2-6	CASSFTGQGAAGANVLTF
TRBV19	NA	TRBJ2-3	CASRLTRGADTQYF
TRBV7-8	NA	TRBJ1-1	CASSERGQMNTEAFF
TRBV10-3	NA	TRBJ1-3	CAISGSSGNTIYF
TRBV28	NA	TRBJ2-2	CASTIVWGTGELFF
TRBV5-1	once	TRBJ2-5	CASSSRTSATQSWETQYF
TRBV5-1	NA	TRBJ2-7	CASSFGGSDEQYF
TRBV27	NA	TRBJ1-1	CASSRTGGTWAFF
TRBV7-2	once	TRBJ1-5	CASSFPYSNQPQHF
TRBV29-1	few	TRBJ2-1	CSVEGWASHNEQFF
TRBV28	NA	TRBJ1-2	CASSLTEDRAYYTF
TRBV7-2	NA	TRBJ2-3	CASSLGSNPSTDTQYF
TRBV7-2	NA	TRBJ2-7	CASSLSKASGSYEQYF